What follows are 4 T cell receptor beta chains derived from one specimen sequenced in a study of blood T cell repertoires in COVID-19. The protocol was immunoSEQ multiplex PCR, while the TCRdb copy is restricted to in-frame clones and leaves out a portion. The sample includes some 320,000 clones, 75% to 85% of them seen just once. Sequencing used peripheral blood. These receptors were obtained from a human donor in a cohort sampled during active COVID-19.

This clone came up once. The CDR3 region is CASSIRVASQETQYF. DNA for the CDR3: TGTGCCAGTAGTATTCGGGTAGCCAGCCAAGAGACCCAGTACTTC. This chain connects TRBV19 to TRBJ2-5, with unresolved D. Germline lookup yields CDR1 LNHDA and CDR2 SQIVND (reference sequence). CDR3 length equals 15 residues. Trimming cost V 3 bases and J 1 base, with 12 bases left between them.

CDR3 DNA sequence: TGTGCCAGCAGCTTGGTTTGGCGGGGCTCCTACGAGCAGTACTTC. As protein: CASSLVWRGSYEQYF. This chain connects TRBV5-8 to TRBJ2-7; D possibly corresponds to TRBD2 (6 bases). Trimming shortened V by 0 bases and J by 0 bases, and 10 bases separated the two germline ends. This CDR3 is 15 amino acids long. Germline V gives CDR1 SGHTS, CDR2 YDEGEE.

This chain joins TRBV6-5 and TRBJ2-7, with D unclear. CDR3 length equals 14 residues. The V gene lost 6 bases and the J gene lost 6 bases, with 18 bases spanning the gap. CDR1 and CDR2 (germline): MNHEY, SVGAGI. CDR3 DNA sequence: TGTGCCAGCAGCCCCGCTGGGCTGGTCGGCGAGCAGTACTTC. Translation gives CASSPAGLVGEQYF.

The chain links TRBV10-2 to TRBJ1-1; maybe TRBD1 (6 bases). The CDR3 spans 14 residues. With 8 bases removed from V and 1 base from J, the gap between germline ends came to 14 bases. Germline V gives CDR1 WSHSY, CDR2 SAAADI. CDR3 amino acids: CASGGVGGNTEAFF. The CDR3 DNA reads TGCGCCAGCGGGGGGGTAGGGGGGAACACTGAAGCTTTCTTT.